This T cell receptor beta chain was found in a study of T cells in Graves' hyperthyroidism and ophthalmopathy. Notes on the study in general: Among thyroid clonotypes expanded above 0.001, most also appeared in blood. The model foresaw ophthalmopathy a median about 6.1 months prior to onset.

Reasons for excluding patients were uncontrolled infection, other autoimmune disease, pregnancy or lactation. More than 9.5 ml fresh peripheral blood yielded the PBMCs. The CDR3 is 18 residues long. CDR1 is SQVTM and CDR2 is ANQGSEA in the germline V gene. Trimming at V came to 8 bases and at J to 5 bases, leaving 23 bases not matched to a gene. Using RNA transcripts as the source, TCR beta CDR3 regions were amplified. HTBI primers were used for first-round RT-PCR of the TCR CDR3. TCRdb fed the multiplex PCR reads into MiXCR, producing one record per CDR3 protein. Among about 700,000 distinct CDR3 sequences listed, about 15% were seen once. This clonotype came up a few times. Its antigen remains unknown.

The sample taken for sequencing was blood. The TCR was taken from a woman aged 18-29 years with Graves' hyperthyroidism. The chain couples TRBV29-1 to TRBJ2-1; the match to TRBD1 covers 8 bases. Here the CDR3 DNA reads TGCAGCCTCCCCCGACCTGACAGGGGAGGAAATGCGGACAATGAGCAGTTCTTC. Protein sequence: CSLPRPDRGGNADNEQFF.